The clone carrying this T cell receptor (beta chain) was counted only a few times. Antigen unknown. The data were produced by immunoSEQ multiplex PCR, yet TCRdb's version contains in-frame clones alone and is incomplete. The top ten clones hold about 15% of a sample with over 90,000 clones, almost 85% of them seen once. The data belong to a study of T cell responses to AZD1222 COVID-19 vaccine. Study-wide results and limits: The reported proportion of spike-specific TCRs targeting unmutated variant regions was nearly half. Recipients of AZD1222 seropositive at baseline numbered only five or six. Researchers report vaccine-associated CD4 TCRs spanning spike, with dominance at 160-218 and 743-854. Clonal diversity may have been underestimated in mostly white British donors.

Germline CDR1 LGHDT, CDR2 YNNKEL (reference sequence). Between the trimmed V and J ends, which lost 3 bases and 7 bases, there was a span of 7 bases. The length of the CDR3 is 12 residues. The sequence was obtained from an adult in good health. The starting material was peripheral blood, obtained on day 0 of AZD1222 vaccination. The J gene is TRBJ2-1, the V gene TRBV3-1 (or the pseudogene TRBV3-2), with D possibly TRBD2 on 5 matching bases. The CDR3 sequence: CASSHGLNEQFF. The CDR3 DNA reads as TGTGCCAGCAGCCACGGACTGAATGAGCAGTTCTTC.